This TCR beta chain was sequenced during a study of CD8+ T cells in alopecia areata. Study-level information: The duration of tofacitinib was 6 to 18 months, with 6 months off drug afterward.

With 2 bases clipped from V and 3 bases from J, the junction kept 4 bases outside the gene matches. The CDR3 is made up of 14 amino acids. Germline V gives CDR1 SGHRS, CDR2 YFSETQ. Following extraction, RNA underwent reverse transcription to cDNA, which served as the sequencing template. TCRdb's table, derived via immunoSEQ multiplex PCR, lists solely in-frame clones and lacks some. The table includes 90,000 to 100,000 clones, roughly 42% detected once. The chain combines TRBV5-1 with TRBJ2-5, with 7 nucleotides matching TRBD1. The TCR comes from a human donor with alopecia areata. The sequenced sample was CD4+ T cells sorted from blood. CDR3 in amino acids: CASSLTQGEETQYF. The CDR3 DNA sequence: TGCGCCAGCAGCTTAACCCAGGGGGAAGAGACCCAGTACTTC.